This T cell receptor (beta chain) was captured in a study of CD8 T cells in Susac syndrome. Looked up from germline, CDR1 is MNHEY and CDR2 is SMNVEV (reference sequence). V was clipped by 0 bases and J by 4 bases, with 9 bases between them. The CDR3 contains 14 residues. Random-hexamer reverse transcription was applied to about 0.45 to 1 ug RNA. It was immunoSEQ multiplex PCR that amplified TCR beta CDR3 across 54 Vbeta and 13 Jbeta. TCRdb analysed the immunoSEQ multiplex PCR reads with MiXCR anew, one entry per CDR3 protein. The sample includes fewer than 150,000 distinct CDR3 sequences, approximately 95% of them seen just once. TCR beta from blood CD8+ and CD4+ T cells was sequenced. Negative isolation yielded the CD8+ and CD4+ T cells, while FACS enriched the TEMRA cells.

Sample: CD8+ T cells from PBMCs. The clonotype comes from a human donor in good health. The rearrangement links TRBV27 to TRBJ1-2; D call uncertain. The DNA for the CDR3 is TGTGCCAGCAGTTTATCGGCAGGTCTCTATGGCTACACCTTC. The encoded protein is CASSLSAGLYGYTF.